The 21 T cell receptor beta chains listed next were all sequenced from one sample in a study of blood T cell repertoires in COVID-19. TCRdb's copy holds only in-frame clones and misses some; the assay was immunoSEQ multiplex PCR. The table lists 210,000 or so clones, around nine tenths of them singletons. Specimen: peripheral blood. These receptors all come from a woman aged 60-75 years with acute or convalescent COVID-19.

The chain combines TRBV3-1 (or the pseudogene TRBV3-2) with TRBJ2-7; unclear D gene. This CDR3 has 13 residues. CDR1 is LGHDT, CDR2 YNNKEL, per germline (reference sequence). Trimming cost V 0 bases and J 3 bases, with 6 bases left between them. CDR3 loop: CASSQENNYEQYF. The CDR3 bases are TGTGCCAGCAGCCAAGAAAACAACTACGAGCAGTACTTC.

This chain uses TRBV5-1 with TRBJ2-1, with D unresolved. The V end lost 3 bases, the J end lost 6 bases, and 16 bases lay between the germline ends. Germline values: CDR1 SGHRS, CDR2 YFSETQ. This CDR3 comprises 15 residues. The DNA for the CDR3 is TGCGCCAGCAGCTCTGACACATCCCCCTCCAATGAGCAGTTCTTC. This gives the protein CASSSDTSPSNEQFF.

V usage is TRBV5-6 and J usage is TRBJ2-7; D might be TRBD2 (6 bases). V gave up 1 base and J gave up 1 base, with 15 bases separating them. The CDR3 is 16 amino acids. In germline, CDR1 is SGHDT, CDR2 YYEEEE. The CDR3 coding sequence is TGTGCCAGCAGCTTGTATGGTGCGGGGCGGTCCTACGAGCAGTACTTC. Translating it yields CASSLYGAGRSYEQYF. The full variable domain, its missing parts supplied by reference TRBV5-6 and TRBJ2-7, is DAGVTQSPTHLIKTRGQQVTLRCSPKSGHDTVSWYQQALGQGPQFIFQYYEEEERQRGNFPDRFSGHQFPNYSSELNVNALLLGDSALYLCASSLYGAGRSYEQYFGPGTRLTVT.

This clone was counted once. The genes are TRBV5-5 and TRBJ2-3; maybe TRBD2 (5 bases). The CDR3 has 14 residues. The ends were cut back, 4 bases at V and 5 bases at J, with 14 bases in the middle. Germline lookup yields CDR1 SGHKS and CDR2 YYEKEE (reference sequence). The CDR3, as DNA: TGTGCCAGCAGCCGTAGCGCCCCCGTAGATACGCAGTATTTT. Residues: CASSRSAPVDTQYF.

This clone was seen only once. The rearrangement uses TRBV5-1 and TRBJ2-1; 14 positions agree with TRBD2. Germline loops: CDR1 SGHRS, CDR2 YFSETQ. CDR3 length: 15 residues. V shed 4 bases and J 8 bases; nucleotides not matched to a gene: 5. The CDR3 loop is CASSDGTSGGYEQFF. Here the CDR3 DNA reads TGCGCCAGCAGCGACGGGACTAGCGGGGGATATGAGCAGTTCTTC.

The chain joins TRBV19 to TRBJ1-1; 7 positions agree with TRBD1. This CDR3 has 14 residues. J lost 0 bases, V lost 5 bases, and 3 bases had no gene match. Germline-derived CDR1 and CDR2 are LNHDA and SQIVND (reference sequence). CDR3 loop: CASSRGQLNTEAFF. For the CDR3, the DNA is TGTGCCAGTAGTCGGGGACAGCTGAACACTGAAGCTTTCTTT.

This chain links TRBV5-1 with TRBJ2-7, with 7 bases lining up with TRBD1. The CDR3 runs 16 residues. Trimming removed 3 bases from V and 0 bases from J; junction bases left unmatched: 9. Germline V gene sequence: CDR1 SGHRS, CDR2 YFSETQ. DNA of the CDR3: TGCGCCAGCAGCTCTGGGACAGTCTACAGCTCCTACGAGCAGTACTTC. Translating gives CASSSGTVYSSYEQYF.

This clone showed up just a few times. Here the CDR3 reads CASSPGTGRGTQYF. The CDR3 DNA reads TGTGCCAGCAGCCCGGGGACAGGACGGGGGACCCAGTACTTC. The rearrangement links TRBV11-3 to TRBJ2-5; 8 bases are shared with TRBD1. Germline loops: CDR1 SGHNT, CDR2 YENEEA. V shed 5 bases, J shed 7 bases, and the junction held 9 bases outside the gene matches. This CDR3 comprises 14 residues.

V and J are TRBV4-1 and TRBJ2-7; D is possibly TRBD2 (5 bases). This CDR3 spans 18 amino acids. The germline CDR1 and CDR2 sequences are MGHRA and YSYEKL. V lost 0 bases and J lost 3, with 21 bases in between. CDR3 DNA sequence: TGCGCCAGCAGCCAAGATCCTTGGGTCGAGGGAGAGGACTACGAGCAGTACTTC. Residues: CASSQDPWVEGEDYEQYF.

The CDR3 region is CASSTGQFNEKLFF. The CDR3 bases are TGTGCCAGCAGTACAGGACAGTTTAATGAAAAACTGTTTTTT. V usage is TRBV28 and J usage is TRBJ1-4; D might be TRBD1 (6 bases). In germline, CDR1 is MDHEN, CDR2 SYDVKM. Trimming removed 5 bases at V and 4 bases at J, with 11 bases between. The CDR3 loop spans 14 amino acids.

This sequence joins TRBV15 and TRBJ1-5; D call uncertain. The CDR3 is made up of 14 amino acids. V lost 0 bases to trimming and J lost 6 bases, with 9 bases between them. CDR1 is LNHNV and CDR2 is YYDKDF in the germline V gene (reference sequence). The CDR3 nucleotides are TGTGCCACCAGCAGAGATATCGGGAGTCAGCCCCAGCATTTT. This codes for CATSRDIGSQPQHF.

This clone has just one count. The chain recombines TRBV7-8 with TRBJ1-1, with D possibly matching TRBD1 (5 bases). CDR1 is SGHVS and CDR2 is FQNEAQ in the germline V gene. V was shortened by 5 bases and J by 4 bases, with 14 bases between the two germline ends. The CDR3 totals 14 residues. As DNA, the CDR3 is TGTGCCAGCAGCCACCGGGGGTGGGCCACTGAAGCTTTCTTT. It translates to CASSHRGWATEAFF.

Here the CDR3 reads CSVIPSDRPHEKLFF. In DNA form, the CDR3 reads TGCAGCGTTATTCCCTCGGACAGGCCACATGAAAAACTGTTTTTT. J is TRBJ1-4 and V is TRBV29-1; 7 nucleotides match TRBD1. CDR1 and CDR2 from the germline V gene are SQVTM and ANQGSEA. Trimming cost V 5 bases and J 6 bases; bases outside gene matches: 12. The CDR3 is 15 amino acids. The full variable domain, rest sourced from reference TRBV29-1 and TRBJ1-4, is SAVISQKPSRDICQRGTSLTIQCQVDSQVTMMFWYRQQPGQSLTLIATANQGSEATYESGFVIDKFPISRPNLTFSTLTVSNMSPEDSSIYLCSVIPSDRPHEKLFFGSGTQLSVL.

This chain links TRBV5-1 with TRBJ2-7; TRBD2 aligns across 7 bases. This CDR3 has 13 residues. The junction had 5 bases not matched to a gene; V was cut back by 4 bases and J by 4 bases. Germline V CDR1 and CDR2: SGHRS, YFSETQ. Here the CDR3 DNA reads TGCGCCAGCAGCCTCGGGGGGATTTACGAGCAGTACTTC. It is translated as CASSLGGIYEQYF. Complete variable domain (other parts from reference TRBV5-1 and TRBJ2-7): KAGVTQTPRYLIKTRGQQVTLSCSPISGHRSVSWYQQTPGQGLQFLFEYFSETQRNKGNFPGRFSGRQFSNSRSEMNVSTLELGDSALYLCASSLGGIYEQYFGPGTRLTVT.

This chain connects TRBV7-2 to TRBJ1-4, with TRBD1 matching over 9 bases. Germline CDR1 SGHTA, CDR2 FQGNSA. The junction had 2 bases not matched to a gene; V was cut back by 5 bases and J by 4 bases. This CDR3 is built from 14 residues. CDR3 sequence reads: CASSHRGLNEKLFF. In DNA form, the CDR3 reads TGTGCCAGCAGCCACAGGGGGCTTAATGAAAAACTGTTTTTT.

This rearrangement joins TRBV18 to TRBJ2-3; D is ambiguous. Deletions cut 2 bases from V and 2 bases from J, with 5 bases between. From germline, CDR1 is KGHSH and CDR2 LQKENI. The CDR3 length is 13 residues. CDR3 DNA: TGTGCCAGCTCACCAGTCTTCACAGATACGCAGTATTTT. It is translated as CASSPVFTDTQYF.

As DNA, the CDR3 is TGTGCCAGCAGTTACTCGGGGACTAGCGGGAGTCACGAGCAGTTCTTC. It yields the protein CASSYSGTSGSHEQFF. The rearrangement uses TRBV6-2 or TRBV6-3 and TRBJ2-1, with TRBD2 matching over 14 bases. Germline loops: CDR1 MNHEY, CDR2 SVGEGT. CDR3 size: 16 residues. With V trimmed by 0 bases and J by 10 bases, 5 bases remained unmatched.

This clone came up once. This rearrangement joins TRBV7-2 to TRBJ1-2, with D perhaps matching TRBD1 (6 bases). V lost 5 bases to trimming and J lost 3 bases, with 22 bases between them. The V gene's germline CDR1 is SGHTA and CDR2 FQGNSA. The CDR3 consists of 17 residues. The CDR3 region is CASSPKAFWTVHYGYTF. The CDR3 region has the DNA TGTGCCAGCAGCCCCAAAGCCTTCTGGACAGTGCACTATGGCTACACCTTC.

Notes on this clone: A junction boundary mismatches the germline segment, possibly from a read error. This sequence joins TRBV7-7 and TRBJ2-1; the D gene is possibly TRBD1 (7 bases). Germline V lookup: CDR1 SSHAT, CDR2 FNYEAQ (reference sequence). The CDR3 length is 16 residues. CDR3 DNA: TGTGCTAGCAGCTTTCCTCCCGGAGGAGGGGGCGATGAGCAGTTCTTC. Translation: CASSFPPGGGGDEQFF.

The chain carries TRBV5-1 and TRBJ2-1; 9 nucleotides align to TRBD1. The junction had 6 bases not matched to a gene; V was cut back by 4 bases and J by 4 bases. Germline-derived CDR1 and CDR2 are SGHRS and YFSETQ. The CDR3 covers 15 residues. The CDR3 loop reads CASSPDRGTYNEQFF. CDR3 bases: TGCGCCAGCAGCCCCGACAGGGGGACATACAATGAGCAGTTCTTC.

V and J are TRBV5-1 and TRBJ1-2, with 8 nucleotides matching TRBD1. The V gene's germline CDR1 is SGHRS and CDR2 YFSETQ. The CDR3 length is 15 residues. Trimming at V came to 0 bases and at J to 6 bases, leaving 7 bases not matched to a gene. This CDR3 is CASSLVQGGENGYTF. The CDR3 DNA reads TGCGCCAGCAGCTTGGTACAGGGGGGAGAAAATGGCTACACCTTC. The full variable domain, completed using reference TRBV5-1 and TRBJ1-2, is KAGVTQTPRYLIKTRGQQVTLSCSPISGHRSVSWYQQTPGQGLQFLFEYFSETQRNKGNFPGRFSGRQFSNSRSEMNVSTLELGDSALYLCASSLVQGGENGYTFGSGTRLTVV.